This T cell receptor beta chain stems from a study of T cell responses to AZD1222 COVID-19 vaccine. Germline values: CDR1 MNHEY, CDR2 SVGAGI. With 6 bases removed from V and 2 bases from J, the gap between germline ends came to 13 bases. The CDR3 sequence is 14 residues long. Assay: immunoSEQ multiplex PCR; the TCRdb copy retains only in-frame clones and omits some. The sample lists about 45,000 clones; around 90% were seen once. Sequenced material: peripheral blood, taken 28 days after the second AZD1222 dose. This chain uses TRBV6-5 with TRBJ1-1; D unclear. The receptor was derived from an adult who received the AZD1222 COVID-19 vaccine. The CDR3 region is CASSADPFNTEAFF. CDR3 DNA sequence: TGTGCCAGCAGCGCCGACCCTTTTAACACTGAAGCTTTCTTT.